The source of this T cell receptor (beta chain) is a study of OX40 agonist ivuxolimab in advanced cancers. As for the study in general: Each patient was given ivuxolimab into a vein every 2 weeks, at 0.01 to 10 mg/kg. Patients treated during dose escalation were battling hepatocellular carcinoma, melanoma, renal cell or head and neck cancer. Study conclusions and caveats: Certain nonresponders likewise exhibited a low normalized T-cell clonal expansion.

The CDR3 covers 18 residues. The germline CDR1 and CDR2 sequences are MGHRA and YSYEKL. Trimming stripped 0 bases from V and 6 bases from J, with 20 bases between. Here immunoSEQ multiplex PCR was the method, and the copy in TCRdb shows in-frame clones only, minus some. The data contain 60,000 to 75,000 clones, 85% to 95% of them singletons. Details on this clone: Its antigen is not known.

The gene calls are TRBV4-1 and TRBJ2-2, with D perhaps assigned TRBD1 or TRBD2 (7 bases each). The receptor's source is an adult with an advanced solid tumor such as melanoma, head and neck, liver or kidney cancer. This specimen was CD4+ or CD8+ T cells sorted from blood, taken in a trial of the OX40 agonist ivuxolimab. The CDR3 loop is CASSQDWGGTGAPGELFF. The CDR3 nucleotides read TGCGCCAGCAGCCAAGATTGGGGGGGAACAGGGGCTCCCGGGGAGCTGTTTTTT.